The 23 T cell receptor beta chains listed next were all sequenced from one sample in a study of CD4 and CD8 cells across lung adenocarcinoma regions. In TCRdb, the PCR reads were re-called with MiXCR into one record per CDR3 protein. Of over 15,000 distinct CDR3 sequences listed, 55% are singletons. Specimen: CD8+ T cells from the center of a lung tumor. The receptors derive from a female donor with lung adenocarcinoma. The CD4 and CD8 labels of this study may be unreliable.

The sample holds one count of this clonotype. This chain links TRBV6-1 with TRBJ2-1; D is ambiguous. The DNA end is a closer match to TRBJ2-7, so the J assignment may be wrong. Germline V gene data show CDR1 as MNHNS and CDR2 as SASEGT. This CDR3 has 14 residues. This CDR3 is CASSERHDMGEQYF. The CDR3 DNA sequence: TGTGCCAGCAGTGAACGGCATGACATGGGGGAGCAGTACTTC.

This clonotype has just a few counts. The rearrangement links TRBV6-5 to TRBJ2-1; no clear D. The CDR3 has 13 amino acids. Germline assignment: CDR1 MNHEY and CDR2 SVGAGI. Trimming left V 0 bases short and J 10 bases short, with 10 bases between. The CDR3 DNA is TGTGCCAGCAGTTACTCGGGGTTCTACGAGCAGTTCTTC. Encoded protein: CASSYSGFYEQFF.

Note on this clonotype: An end of the junction does not agree with germline; a read error may underlie this. CDR3 coding DNA: TGTGCCAGCAGGCTACTGTGGGCCACAGACACTCAGTACTTT. Residues: CASRLLWATDTQYF. The chain couples TRBV6-1 to TRBJ2-3; D not certain. The CDR3 totals 14 residues. CDR1 and CDR2 (germline): MNHNS, SASEGT.

At least ten counts were recorded for this clonotype. This chain links TRBV30 with TRBJ1-1; D not certain. The CDR3 covers 13 residues. Looked up from germline, CDR1 is GTSNPN and CDR2 is SVGIG (reference sequence). Trimming removed 2 bases at V and 0 bases at J, with 7 bases between. The CDR3: CAWSTGLNTEAFF. CDR3 in DNA: TGTGCCTGGAGTACTGGCTTGAACACTGAAGCTTTCTTT.

Only a few counts were recorded for this clonotype. This chain joins TRBV10-2 and TRBJ2-4; possible D gene TRBD2, 6 bases. There are 13 residues in the CDR3. V lost 6 bases and J 2 bases, leaving 8 bases between the germline ends. Germline-derived CDR1 and CDR2 are WSHSY and SAAADI. CDR3 amino acids: CASRAGPKNIQYF. CDR3 sequence (DNA): TGCGCCAGCAGGGCGGGACCCAAAAACATTCAGTACTTC.

With regard to this clonotype: Without the conserved terminal phenylalanine or tryptophan, this CDR3 likely stems from a read error. It is unclear where the CDR3 begins or ends on the DNA, so no DNA is shown, and the CDR3 is as TCRdb lists it. The chain combines TRBV18 with TRBJ2-1; the DNA was not compared with TRBD1, the D call given in the table. The CDR3 is 11 residues long, ends included. Germline-derived CDR1 and CDR2 are KGHSH and LQKENI. The CDR3 loop reads CIFRRDRVSPC.

The chain joins TRBV6-1 to TRBJ1-2, with unresolved D. V dropped 6 bases and J dropped 7 bases, with 12 bases sitting between them. The CDR3 is 12 amino acids. Germline CDR1 MNHNS, CDR2 SASEGT. CDR3 bases: TGTGCCAGCAGACCTGGAGAAGGTGGCTACACCTTC. Its protein is CASRPGEGGYTF.

The J gene is TRBJ1-1, the V gene TRBV18; possible D gene TRBD1, 5 bases. Germline V CDR1 and CDR2: KGHSH, LQKENI. The V gene lost 11 bases and the J gene lost 5 bases, with 18 bases spanning the gap. The CDR3 runs 13 residues. In nucleotides, the CDR3 is TGTGCCGGCCTCCCGGGGGGAGGTACTGAAGCTTTCTTT. Translation gives CAGLPGGGTEAFF.

V is TRBV29-1 and J is TRBJ2-3, with D unclear. V was shortened by 6 bases and J by 0 bases, with 4 bases between the two germline ends. This CDR3 has 11 residues. Germline CDR1 SQVTM, CDR2 ANQGSEA. The chain's CDR3 is CSVKSTDTQYF. CDR3 DNA: TGCAGCGTGAAGAGCACAGATACGCAGTATTTT.

This clonotype was seen only once. J is TRBJ2-5 and V is TRBV10-1; D may match TRBD1 or TRBD2 (6 bases each). Germline CDR1 WNHNN, CDR2 SYGVQD (reference sequence). The CDR3 sequence is 14 residues long. DNA of the CDR3: TGCGCGGGCTACGGGGGCCGTGACCAAGAGACCCAGTACTTC. Protein: CAGYGGRDQETQYF.

The chain is built from TRBV10-3 and TRBJ2-3, with 14 bases identical to TRBD2. Trimming at V came to 6 bases and at J to 4 bases, leaving 0 bases not matched to a gene. The V gene's germline CDR1 is ENHRY and CDR2 SYGVKD. The CDR3 extends over 14 amino acids. The CDR3 spells CAIRTSGGADTQYF. For the CDR3, the DNA is TGTGCCATCAGGACTAGCGGGGGGGCAGATACGCAGTATTTT.

The CDR3 sequence is CAGLGSRHRDTQYF. The CDR3 coding sequence is TGCGCGGGCCTTGGGTCGCGTCACCGAGATACGCAGTATTTT. The chain is built from TRBV10-1 and TRBJ2-3; unclear D gene. The CDR3 has 14 amino acids. Germline V CDR1 and CDR2: WNHNN, SYGVQD (reference sequence).

This clonotype was seen ten or more times. The chain uses TRBV6-1 and TRBJ1-5; possibly TRBD1 for D (5 bases). Trimming left V 6 bases short and J 2 bases short, with 8 bases between. CDR1 MNHNS and CDR2 SASEGT come from the germline V gene. This CDR3 comprises 13 residues. Written as DNA, the CDR3 is TGTGCCAGCAGGCCAGGGCGCAATCAGCCCCAGCATTTT. Amino acid sequence: CASRPGRNQPQHF.

The chain has TRBV4-2 and TRBJ2-5, with TRBD1 matching over 9 bases. The J call is doubtful: the DNA matches TRBJ2-7 better. Germline V gene lookup returns CDR1 LGHNA and CDR2 YNFKEQ. CDR3 length equals 16 residues. CDR3 residues: CASSQEGTGPTYEQYF. The CDR3, as DNA: TGTGCCAGCAGCCAAGAGGGGACAGGGCCCACCTACGAGCAGTACTTC.

The J gene is TRBJ2-4, the V gene TRBV6-5, with D maybe TRBD1 (6 bases). Trimming pared 7 bases from V and 13 bases from J, leaving 29 bases between. There are 16 residues in the CDR3. CDR1 and CDR2 (germline): MNHEY, SVGAGI. In nucleotides, the CDR3 is TGTGCCAGCATTTCCGGGACACGGGCTGTCAAAGATACGCAGTACTTC. It codes for CASISGTRAVKDTQYF.

With respect to this clonotype: An end of the junction does not agree with germline; a read error may underlie this. The chain couples TRBV6-1 to TRBJ2-3, with 8 nucleotides matching TRBD2. This CDR3 has 16 residues. Per the germline V gene, CDR1 is MNHNS and CDR2 is SASEGT. DNA for the CDR3: TGTGCCAGCGGGCCGAGCGGGGGCCGAAACCCAGATACGCAGTATTTC. Residues: CASGPSGGRNPDTQYF.

Worth noting for this clonotype: A junction end diverges from the germline sequence, so it may reflect a read error. The chain is built from TRBV7-2 and TRBJ2-3; the D gene is possibly TRBD2 (7 bases). This CDR3 has 15 amino acids. The germline V gene has CDR1 SGHTA and CDR2 FQGNSA. The CDR3 sequence: CARSLGGGYTDTQYF. The CDR3 DNA reads TGTGCCAGGAGCCTAGGGGGGGGCTACACAGATACGCAGTATTTC.

This clonotype was recorded only once. V gene TRBV6-1 combines with J gene TRBJ2-1; 9 nucleotides agree with TRBD2. The DNA end lines up better with TRBJ2-7; the J call may be wrong. CDR3 length: 14 amino acids. From germline, CDR1 is MNHNS and CDR2 SASEGT. CDR3 protein: CASSLLAGTETQYF. CDR3 nucleotide sequence: TGTGCCAGCAGCCTACTAGCGGGCACAGAGACGCAGTACTTC.

This clonotype is a singleton in its sample. The chain employs TRBV6-1 and TRBJ2-1, with 9 bases that match TRBD2. The DNA matches TRBJ2-4 better at its end, which makes the J call doubtful. Germline CDR1 and CDR2: MNHNS and SASEGT. The CDR3 length is 17 residues. CDR3 region: CASSEGRGGRDKEIQYF. CDR3 DNA: TGTGCCAGCAGTGAGGGGCGGGGGGGACGAGACAAAGAGATTCAGTACTTC.

The CDR3 nucleotides are TGTGCCAGCAGTGGTGATAGCGGCATGAACAATGAGCAGTTCTTC. Translation gives CASSGDSGMNNEQFF. The chain has TRBV6-1 and TRBJ2-1; maybe TRBD2 (6 bases). The CDR3 is 15 amino acids. Between the trimmed V and J ends, which lost 4 bases and 5 bases, there was a span of 15 bases. Germline CDR1 MNHNS, CDR2 SASEGT.

This clonotype was seen repeatedly, ten times or more. The chain joins TRBV23-1 to TRBJ1-1, with D unresolved. TRBV23-1 is an open reading frame whose function is uncertain. The CDR3 totals 15 residues. V shed 6 bases and J shed 3 bases, with 17 bases lying between them. The CDR3, as DNA: TGCGCCAGCAGAAGGAATGAGGAGGGTTACACTGAAGCTTTCTTT. This translates into CASRRNEEGYTEAFF.

The chain has TRBV10-1 and TRBJ2-1; D is possibly TRBD1 (6 bases). The J call may be incorrect, as the DNA end agrees better with TRBJ2-7. The germline gives CDR1 WNHNN, CDR2 SYGVQD (reference sequence). The CDR3 is made up of 16 amino acids. CDR3 loop: CASSVTGYYIGYEQYF. CDR3 nucleotides: TGCGCCAGCAGTGTAACAGGGTACTATATTGGGTACGAGCAGTACTTC.

In this sample, this clonotype turned up a few times. V usage is TRBV6-5 and J usage is TRBJ2-3; TRBD2 matches 8 bases. The CDR3 has 17 amino acids. Germline V gene lookup returns CDR1 MNHEY and CDR2 SVGAGI. V lost 0 bases and J lost 7; bases outside the gene matches: 12. The CDR3 spells CASSYSGSGNHMNTQYF. The CDR3 nucleotides read TGTGCCAGCAGTTACTCCGGTAGCGGGAACCACATGAATACGCAGTATTTT.